This TCR beta chain was sequenced for a study of blood T cell repertoires in COVID-19 (dated by TCRdb to 2018 to 2021). In the study overall: Samples from collaborators originated in the United States, Italy and Spain and spanned both the acute and convalescent phases of COVID-19. The material from the prospective study consisted of cDNA or gDNA derived from T cells, B-cell-depleted T cells, or PBMCs. The dataset comprised deeply sampled blood TCRbeta repertoires from subjects exposed to, actively infected with, or recovered from COVID-19. The repertoires were released in a freely available public database intended as a resource for research on the immune response to SARS-CoV-2. The samples were drawn from two sources: the first 160 participants of the ongoing ImmuneRACE study, and some 1,300 subjects contributed by 6 global collaborators. Sample metadata almost always included a de-identified subject ID, COVID-19 status, age in years and sex. Where available, HLA class I and class II types were taken from metadata supplied by the sample provider and were not determined by assay-based typing.

The immunoSEQ Assay, a bias-controlled multiplex PCR, was used to amplify TCRbeta CDR3 regions from genomic DNA. As for how the authors treated the data: Within the assay, amplification of reference gene primers was used to estimate how many nucleated cells each sample contained. To quantify the absolute abundance of each unique TCRbeta CDR3 rearrangement, sequence reads were collapsed and filtered. For each sample, productive Simpson clonality was calculated as the square root of Simpson's diversity index across productive rearrangements. Held by TCRdb, this immuneACCESS table contains in-frame sequences only and omits some clones. Under half of the omission traces to an unresolved V gene where checked; the cause of the rest is unknown. V, J and clone size are those of that table, while D and trimming were read from the DNA. The sample records about 80,000 clones, about 85% of which are singletons. Jointly, the top ten make up approximately 8.7% of the sample.

The CDR3 runs 14 amino acids, cysteine and phenylalanine included. The retained sequence is limited to the CDR3, 42 bases, with the frame set at the first base. In the germline V gene, CDR1 corresponds to SGHTA and CDR2 to FQGTGA. Clipping removes 5 bases from V and 6 bases from J, with 6 as the unmatched junction base count. In regard to this clone: Its antigen target is currently unknown. No base quality information exists; no much larger clone differs at one position.

Collaborating institutions collected whole blood in K2EDTA tubes following their own protocols. For TCRbeta analysis, collaborators shipped samples as frozen whole blood, isolated PBMCs, or DNA extracted from either of those sample types. Broader findings and caveats from the paper: How much clinical and demographic metadata was included differed by source and by participant, and the metadata was provided uncurated.

The V gene is TRBV7-3 and the J gene is TRBJ2-2, and 7 bases in between align with TRBD1. This TCR was sampled from a human donor in a cohort sampled during active COVID-19. The material sequenced was peripheral blood. The sequenced DNA: TGTGCCAGCAGCCCGGGAAGGGGGCCCGGGGAGCTGTTTTTT. Translation gives CASSPGRGPGELFF. Beyond the CDR3, the reference TRBV7-3 and TRBJ2-2 genes provide the residues; the full variable domain reads: GAGVSQTPSNKVTEKGKYVELRCDPISGHTALYWYRQSLGQGPEFLIYFQGTGAADDSGLPNDRFFAVRPEGSVSTLKIQRTERGDSAVYLCASSPGRGPGELFFGEGSRLTVL.